The 26 T cell receptor beta chains given below trace back to one sample, sequenced in a study of TIL therapy for anti-PD-1-resistant metastatic lung cancer. Sample time point: pre-treatment sample, taken before nivolumab and TIL therapy. The tumor samples were excised metastases, mostly pleural nodules or supraclavicular lymph nodes. The immunoSEQ assay was v3. Clones were sequenced by immunoSEQ multiplex PCR, and TCRdb holds only the in-frame ones, with some missing. The sample holds 95,000 or so clones, roughly 65% seen once. The sample was tumor tissue, taken at baseline. The receptors were sampled from a person between 25 and 80 years old with non-small cell lung cancer.

This chain connects TRBV7-2 to TRBJ1-6; D possibly corresponds to TRBD1 (6 bases). This CDR3 region has 16 residues. Per the germline V gene, CDR1 is SGHTA and CDR2 is FQGNSA. V was trimmed by 1 base and J by 7 bases, leaving 14 bases between them. The CDR3 nucleotides are TGTGCCAGCAGCTTAGGCTCAGGGGCGGGGAATTCACCCCTCCACTTT. This gives the protein CASSLGSGAGNSPLHF.

V usage is TRBV6-5 and J usage is TRBJ2-7; 7 nucleotides agree with TRBD2. The CDR3 has 15 amino acids. The V segment lost 0 bases and the J segment 3 bases; nucleotides outside the gene matches: 5. Germline V lookup: CDR1 MNHEY, CDR2 SVGAGI. The CDR3: CASSYSIASGYEQYF. The CDR3 nucleotides read TGTGCCAGCAGTTACTCGATTGCTAGCGGCTACGAGCAGTACTTC.

The J gene is TRBJ1-5, the V gene TRBV6-6, with 7 bases matching TRBD1. Germline CDR1 and CDR2: MNHNY and SVGAGI (reference sequence). This CDR3 comprises 14 residues. The trim removed 6 bases at V and 2 bases at J, leaving 4 bases unmatched. CDR3 coding DNA: TGTGCCAGCAGCAAAGACAGGGGCAATCAGCCCCAGCATTTT. Protein product: CASSKDRGNQPQHF.

This clone was seen a handful of times. V and J are TRBV27 and TRBJ1-3, with D unresolved. There are 16 residues in the CDR3. Germline V CDR1 and CDR2: MNHEY, SMNVEV (reference sequence). Trimming stripped 3 bases from V and 0 bases from J, with 12 bases between. The CDR3 loop is CASSLVSSSSGNTIYF. CDR3 in DNA: TGTGCCAGCAGTTTGGTTTCTTCTAGCTCTGGAAACACCATATATTTT.

In its sample, this clone was seen a few times. This chain uses TRBV18 with TRBJ2-2, with D unclear. CDR3 size: 14 residues. V shed 6 bases and J shed 0 bases, with 8 bases lying between them. Germline CDR1 and CDR2: KGHSH and LQKENI. Here the CDR3 DNA reads TGTGCCAGCTCCCAGGATTCGAACACCGGGGAGCTGTTTTTT. Protein product: CASSQDSNTGELFF.

J is TRBJ1-5 and V is TRBV30; maybe TRBD1 (5 bases). V was shortened by 2 bases and J by 1 base, with 12 bases between the two germline ends. There are 15 residues in the CDR3. Germline values: CDR1 GTSNPN, CDR2 SVGIG (reference sequence). As DNA, the CDR3 is TGTGCCTGGAGTTCCGGGGCGGCGAGCAATCAGCCCCAGCATTTT. Amino acids: CAWSSGAASNQPQHF. Together with reference TRBV30 and TRBJ1-5, the CDR3 gives the full variable domain: SQTIHQWPATLVQPVGSPLSLECTVEGTSNPNLYWYRQAAGRGLQLLFYSVGIGQISSEVPQNLSASRPQDRQFILSSKKLLLSDSGFYLCAWSSGAASNQPQHFGDGTRLSIL.

This clone was seen only a few times. This chain joins TRBV7-9 and TRBJ2-2; no reliable D call. This CDR3 contains 13 residues. Germline-derived CDR1 and CDR2 are SEHNR and FQNEAQ (reference sequence). V was trimmed by 5 bases and J by 5 bases, leaving 9 bases between them. DNA for the CDR3: TGTGCCAGCAGCGTCGGGCCGACCGGGGAGCTGTTTTTT. Protein product: CASSVGPTGELFF.

The chain uses TRBV28 and TRBJ1-2; possibly TRBD1 for D (5 bases). Trimming removed 8 bases from V and 2 bases from J, with 15 bases in between. This CDR3 is 14 amino acids long. Germline CDR1 reads MDHEN; CDR2 reads SYDVKM. CDR3 protein: CASFHAGTNYGYTF. CDR3 nucleotides: TGTGCCAGCTTTCATGCCGGGACCAACTATGGCTACACCTTC.

Many counts were recorded for this clone. The chain is built from TRBV7-9 and TRBJ2-2, with D hard to call. CDR3 size: 14 residues. V lost 8 bases to trimming and J lost 5 bases, with 15 bases between them. Germline V gene data show CDR1 as SEHNR and CDR2 as FQNEAQ (reference sequence). In DNA form, the CDR3 reads TGTGCCAGCCGGACGGGTGGGTGGACCGGGGAGCTGTTTTTT. As protein: CASRTGGWTGELFF.

This clone was seen only once. The chain employs TRBV4-1 and TRBJ2-3; D call uncertain. Germline V CDR1 and CDR2: MGHRA, YSYEKL. Trimming stripped 0 bases from V and 0 bases from J, with 10 bases between. The CDR3 covers 16 residues. This CDR3 is CASSQDRLRSTDTQYF. The CDR3, as DNA: TGCGCCAGCAGCCAAGATCGGTTAAGAAGCACAGATACGCAGTATTTT.

This chain links TRBV27 with TRBJ2-2; D is unresolved. V was pared by 8 bases and J by 0 bases, with 7 bases between. There are 13 residues in the CDR3. Germline-derived CDR1 and CDR2 are MNHEY and SMNVEV (reference sequence). The CDR3 DNA reads as TGTGCCAGCTCTCGACCGAACACCGGGGAGCTGTTTTTT. It yields the protein CASSRPNTGELFF.

This clone showed up just a few times. The CDR3 nucleotides are TGTGCCAGCTCACCATCCCGACAGGTCCGGGATCAGCCCCAGCATTTT. As protein: CASSPSRQVRDQPQHF. This sequence joins TRBV18 and TRBJ1-5; D is perhaps TRBD1 (6 bases). This CDR3 has 16 amino acids. The ends were cut back, 2 bases at V and 5 bases at J, with 16 bases in the middle. The germline V gene encodes CDR1 KGHSH and CDR2 LQKENI.

This chain links TRBV7-9 with TRBJ2-1; 9 positions agree with TRBD1. In germline, CDR1 is SEHNR, CDR2 FQNEAQ (reference sequence). The CDR3 runs 17 residues. V was clipped by 5 bases and J by 7 bases; unmatched bases: 15. Here the CDR3 DNA reads TGTGCCAGCAGCCAGGCGGTGGGGACAGGGACCCCTAATGAGCAGTTCTTC. Translation: CASSQAVGTGTPNEQFF.

The chain combines TRBV3-1 (or the pseudogene TRBV3-2) with TRBJ2-7; TRBD1 matches 7 bases. Germline V gene sequence: CDR1 LGHDT, CDR2 YNNKEL (reference sequence). Trimming removed 1 base from V and 6 bases from J; junction bases left unmatched: 6. The CDR3 extends over 14 amino acids. As DNA, the CDR3 is TGTGCCAGCAGCCAAGGAGGGGGCGAGGGCGAGCAGTACTTC. It yields the protein CASSQGGGEGEQYF.

The rearrangement links TRBV6-5 to TRBJ2-7; D is perhaps TRBD1 or TRBD2 (5 bases each). V gave up 4 bases and J gave up 3 bases, with 10 bases separating them. In germline, CDR1 is MNHEY, CDR2 SVGAGI. The CDR3 is made up of 13 amino acids. CDR3 nucleotides: TGTGCCAGCAGTTTCCGTGGGGGCTACGAGCAGTACTTC. This gives the protein CASSFRGGYEQYF.

This sequence joins TRBV6-2 or TRBV6-3 and TRBJ2-7; perhaps TRBD1 as D (5 bases). The CDR3 has 14 residues. Germline assignment: CDR1 MNHEY and CDR2 SVGEGT. Between the trimmed V and J ends, which lost 6 bases and 7 bases, there was a span of 19 bases. CDR3 nucleotide sequence: TGTGCCAGCAGCCCAGACAGACATGTGAGGGAGCAGTACTTC. Translated: CASSPDRHVREQYF.

This chain connects TRBV15 to TRBJ2-3; 7 bases align to TRBD2. The J segment lost 4 bases and the V segment lost 0 bases, leaving 4 bases of the junction unmatched. The CDR3 loop spans 15 amino acids. Looked up from germline, CDR1 is LNHNV and CDR2 is YYDKDF (reference sequence). The CDR3 spells CATSRDWGGSDTQYF. The CDR3, as DNA: TGTGCCACCAGCAGAGATTGGGGGGGGTCAGATACGCAGTATTTT.

This clone has a single count. The V gene is TRBV11-2, the J gene TRBJ2-1; 11 bases line up with TRBD2. Germline trimming cut 5 bases from V and 15 bases from J; bases unmatched to any gene: 18. The CDR3 totals 16 residues. CDR1 SGHAT and CDR2 FQNNGV come from the germline V gene. The DNA of the CDR3 is TGTGCCAGCAGCCATCACAGGGGGCAACTAGCGGGAGTCATGTTCTTC. Its translation: CASSHHRGQLAGVMFF.

The gene calls are TRBV9 and TRBJ1-4; 9 nucleotides match TRBD1. The germline V gene has CDR1 SGDLS and CDR2 YYNGEE. After removal of 3 bases from V and 6 bases from J, the junction contained 3 bases not matched to a gene. The CDR3 runs to 14 residues. The CDR3 loop is CASSEQGADEKLFF. The CDR3 region has the DNA TGTGCCAGCAGCGAACAGGGGGCTGATGAAAAACTGTTTTTT. Full variable domain (remainder filled in from reference TRBV9 and TRBJ1-4): DSGVTQTPKHLITATGQRVTLRCSPRSGDLSVYWYQQSLDQGLQFLIQYYNGEERAKGNILERFSAQQFPDLHSELNLSSLELGDSALYFCASSEQGADEKLFFGSGTQLSVL.

The rearrangement uses TRBV7-9 and TRBJ2-1, with TRBD2 identical over 7 bases. This CDR3 has 16 residues. The germline gives CDR1 SEHNR, CDR2 FQNEAQ (reference sequence). V lost 4 bases to trimming and J lost 0 bases; unmatched junction nucleotides: 6. The CDR3 region has the DNA TGTGCCAGCAGCTCCCTAGCGGTGGGCTCCTACAATGAGCAGTTCTTC. Amino acids: CASSSLAVGSYNEQFF.

The chain is built from TRBV7-9 and TRBJ2-3, with TRBD2 as a possible D gene (5 bases). Trimming left V 1 base short and J 0 bases short, with 11 bases between. The length of the CDR3 is 16 residues. In germline, CDR1 is SEHNR, CDR2 FQNEAQ (reference sequence). The CDR3 reads CASSLGRTGSTDTQYF. In DNA form, the CDR3 reads TGTGCCAGCAGCTTAGGTCGGACTGGAAGCACAGATACGCAGTATTTT.

The chain couples TRBV12-3 or TRBV12-4 to TRBJ1-5, with D uncertain. CDR3 size: 13 residues. The V gene lost 6 bases and the J gene lost 3 bases, with 9 bases spanning the gap. The CDR3 sequence: CASSSLPNQPQHF. CDR3 nucleotide sequence: TGTGCCAGCAGCTCCCTACCCAATCAGCCCCAGCATTTT.

The chain is built from TRBV29-1 and TRBJ2-6; D is uncertain. V dropped 1 base and J dropped 2 bases, with 3 bases sitting between them. The CDR3 contains 13 residues. The germline gives CDR1 SQVTM, CDR2 ANQGSEA. This CDR3 is CSVEVTGANVLTF. The CDR3 DNA reads as TGCAGCGTTGAAGTGACTGGGGCCAACGTCCTGACTTTC.

This sequence joins TRBV5-1 and TRBJ2-7, with TRBD1 as a possible D gene (5 bases). Trimming removed 4 bases at V and 5 bases at J, with 13 bases between. This CDR3 has 13 residues. CDR1 and CDR2 from the germline V gene are SGHRS and YFSETQ. The chain's CDR3 is CASSLRGHHEQYF. CDR3 DNA sequence: TGCGCCAGCAGCCTCCGCGGACACCACGAGCAGTACTTC.

About this clone itself: Its ends do not fully match the called genes, so a read error is possible. The J gene is TRBJ2-1, the V gene TRBV6-2 or TRBV6-3; 8 bases are a match to TRBD2. CDR1 MNHEY and CDR2 SVGEGT come from the germline V gene. The CDR3 spans 16 residues. The CDR3 loop is CASSNSMRGAYNEQFF. Written as DNA, the CDR3 is TGTGCCAGCAGTAACTCGATGCGGGGGGCCTACAATGAGCAGTTCTTC.

This clone was observed a handful of times. This chain connects TRBV30 to TRBJ2-7, with TRBD2 matching 11 bases. Germline CDR1 GTSNPN, CDR2 SVGIG (reference sequence). The length of the CDR3 is 13 residues. The V and J ends lost 3 bases and 4 bases, in that order; junction bases with no gene match: 2. Here the CDR3 reads CAWRTSGKYEQYF. The CDR3 coding sequence is TGTGCCTGGAGGACTAGCGGGAAATACGAGCAGTACTTC.